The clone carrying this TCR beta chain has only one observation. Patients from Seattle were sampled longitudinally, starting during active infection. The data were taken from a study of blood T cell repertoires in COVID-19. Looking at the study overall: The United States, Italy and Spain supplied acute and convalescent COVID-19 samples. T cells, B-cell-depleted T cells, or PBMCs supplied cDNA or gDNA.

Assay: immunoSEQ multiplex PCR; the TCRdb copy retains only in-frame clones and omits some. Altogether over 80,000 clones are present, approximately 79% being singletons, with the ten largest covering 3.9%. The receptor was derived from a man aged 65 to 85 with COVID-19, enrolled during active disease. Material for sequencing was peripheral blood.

The CDR3 protein is CASSVAGTSGSSYNEQFF. CDR3 sequence (DNA): TGTGCCAGCAGCGTAGCAGGCACTAGCGGGAGCTCCTACAATGAGCAGTTCTTC. This chain uses TRBV9 with TRBJ2-1; 11 bases align to TRBD2. This CDR3 spans 18 amino acids. Losses at the gene ends were 0 bases for V and 0 bases for J; bases not matched to a gene: 5. Germline CDR1 reads SGDLS; CDR2 reads YYNGEE. Based on the CDR3 plus reference TRBV9 and TRBJ2-1, the full variable domain is DSGVTQTPKHLITATGQRVTLRCSPRSGDLSVYWYQQSLDQGLQFLIQYYNGEERAKGNILERFSAQQFPDLHSELNLSSLELGDSALYFCASSVAGTSGSSYNEQFFGPGTRLTVL.